This T cell receptor beta chain derives from a study of T cell repertoires and HLA-DP antigens (dated by TCRdb to 2016 to 2018). Turning to the overall study: The study used an in vitro model of CD4+ T cell alloreactivity in which transduced HeLa cells presented allogeneic HLA-DP. Compared with self, one alloantigen differed at one amino acid in the peptide-binding groove and the other differed at ten, modelling structurally similar versus dissimilar alloantigens. On average, about 0.2 ug of DNA went in for sorted CD137+CD4+ samples, versus roughly 1,300 ng for pre-culture CD4+ samples. Of the three donors, two were male and one was female, and their ages ranged from the 18-to-29 age band up to the 60-to-69 age band. The research as a whole found: The study was limited by having just three donors, by relying on a non-physiological HeLa antigen-presenting system, and by using total CD4+ cells as responders. Naive and memory CD4+ repertoires were not analysed separately. Clonality of sorted CD137+ cells was similar against both alloantigens (about 0.39) and much higher than in pre-culture samples (around 0.044). Average cumulative frequency of clones undetected before culture was roughly 36% against one allele and around 50% against the other.

A note on this clone: The antigen it binds to is not known. Per-base quality was not reported, and no clone a single base away is much larger than it.

Untouched CD4+ T cells were isolated from Ficoll-separated PBMC through negative selection with magnetic beads, and an average purity of roughly 98% was reached. Untouched CD4+ T cells were isolated from Ficoll-separated PBMC with magnetic beads, reaching about 97.7% purity with negligible CD8+ contamination. Donors were three healthy blood donors whose buffy coats supplied peripheral blood mononuclear cells. Each of the three donors was CMV seronegative. Genomic DNA was extracted with the DNeasy Blood & Tissue Kit. Genomic DNA from sorted CD137+CD4+ cells and from pre-culture CD4+ baseline samples of each subject was subjected to TCRB sequencing. V is cut back by 4 bases and J by 8 bases, with 12 bases in the junction unmatched. The cysteine opens and the phenylalanine closes a CDR3 of 16 amino acids. Left in the record is the CDR3 DNA by itself, 48 bases read in frame from the first base. CDR1 MNHEY and CDR2 SVGAGI are derived from the germline V gene.

The immunoSEQ multiplex PCR, with forward primers for 54 TRBV segments and reverse primers for 13 TRBJ segments, was used to amplify TCRB CDR3 regions. For pre-culture CD4+ samples, sequencing was done at deep resolution with a target of fewer than 250,000 T cell genomes. Sequencing of the amplicons was done on an Illumina HiSeq System, giving 87 bp reads that spanned the CDR3. Concerning the study's data processing: PCR and sequencing errors in the reads were corrected, and CDR3 regions were defined by aligning to IMGT reference sequences. Template and unique rearrangement counts were estimated using synthetic template pools. Clonality was computed by subtracting Pielou's evenness from 1. Richness was estimated with the Daley-Smith estimator. Morisita's index served as the measure of repertoire overlap. A clone counted as low-abundance if it appeared in cultured samples but went undetected in the pre-culture repertoire of the same donor. In its TCRdb copy, this immuneACCESS table keeps in-frame sequences only and misses some clones. Where compared with another copy, unresolved V genes explain less than half of these, and the others have no known cause. V, J and clone size reflect that table, while D and trimming were determined from the DNA. This sample has 65,000 to 90,000 clones in its table, and about 82% of those were observed once. 1.5% to 2% of the sample comes from the top ten.

The sequence derives from a man aged 55 to 70 in good health and CMV-seronegative. Sequencing used CD4+ T cells from PBMCs. The rearranged segments are TRBV6-5 and TRBJ1-4, and 8 bases in between align with TRBD1. The sequenced DNA is TGTGCCAGCAGTTCCCCATCCGACAGGGGACGGGAAAAACTGTTTTTT. It is translated as CASSSPSDRGREKLFF.